What follows describes a single T cell receptor (beta chain). Authors' processing steps: Scientists estimated how many nucleated cells there were by amplifying reference gene primers. Sequencing used immunoSEQ multiplex PCR; TCRdb keeps in-frame clones, though not all of them. Clone size and V and J calls were adopted from that table, with D and trimming inferred from the DNA. The sample has about 170,000 clones, around 80% seen once. This record comes from a study of blood T cell repertoires in COVID-19. Background on the study: COVID-19 samples, acute and convalescent, were from the United States, Italy and Spain. Sources were T cells, B-cell-depleted T cells, or PBMCs; the material itself was cDNA or gDNA.

V trimming: 3 bases; J trimming: 7 bases; junction bases outside the gene matches: 6. The germline V gene has CDR1 SGDLS and CDR2 YYNGEE. This CDR3 spans 16 amino acids. The receptor comes from an older woman who had recovered from COVID-19. Sequencing was performed on peripheral blood. This sequence joins TRBV9 and TRBJ2-6; 11 nucleotides agree with TRBD1. The CDR3 DNA reads TGTGCCAGCAGCGCCTACGGACAGGGGGCTGCCAACGTCCTGACTTTC. Its protein product is CASSAYGQGAANVLTF.